Below are 21 T cell receptor beta chains sequenced from a single sample in a study of blood T cell repertoires in COVID-19 (dated by TCRdb to about 2020). Library preparation was by the immunoSEQ multiplex PCR assay. TCRdb mirrors the immuneACCESS table, restricted to in-frame sequences. Some clones are absent from its copies; in checked studies, under half trace to an unresolved V gene, and the reason for the others is unknown. The sample table shows approximately 350,000 clones, and about 90% are seen once. The ten most abundant clones make up 7% to 8% of the sample. The sequenced material came from peripheral blood. These receptors all stem from a woman aged 70-85 years with COVID-19, enrolled during active disease.

CDR3 sequence: CASSSRDYGADTQYF. CDR3 in DNA: TGCGCCAGCAGCTCCCGGGACTATGGGGCAGATACGCAGTATTTT. V gene TRBV5-1 combines with J gene TRBJ2-3; 7 nucleotides agree with TRBD2. This CDR3 is 15 amino acids long. V lost 3 bases and J lost 4; bases outside the gene matches: 8. CDR1 SGHRS and CDR2 YFSETQ come from the germline V gene.

The V gene is TRBV19, the J gene TRBJ1-1; D uncertain. Per the germline V gene, CDR1 is LNHDA and CDR2 is SQIVND (reference sequence). The CDR3 loop spans 15 amino acids. Trimming took 6 bases from V and 0 from J, leaving 14 bases between them. CDR3 DNA: TGTGCCAGTAGCGAACACACCGGGATGAACACTGAAGCTTTCTTT. Its translation: CASSEHTGMNTEAFF.

This chain links TRBV10-3 with TRBJ1-4, with D tentatively TRBD1 (5 bases). There are 13 residues in the CDR3. Trimming removed 5 bases from V and 8 bases from J, with 12 bases in between. CDR1 and CDR2 (germline): ENHRY, SYGVKD. CDR3 region: CAISQDREEKLFF. For the CDR3, the DNA is TGTGCCATCAGTCAAGACAGAGAAGAAAAACTGTTTTTT.

Comment on this clone: Other DNA sequences in the sample encode the same CDR3. The V gene is TRBV29-1, the J gene TRBJ2-7; TRBD1 aligns across 9 bases. The CDR3 consists of 12 residues. Germline V gene sequence: CDR1 SQVTM, CDR2 ANQGSEA. V was pared by 6 bases and J by 2 bases, with 2 bases of the junction left unmatched. As DNA, the CDR3 is TGCAGCGTGGGACAGGGAGCCTACGAGCAGTACTTC. Translating gives CSVGQGAYEQYF.

The chain is built from TRBV27 and TRBJ1-4; D perhaps matches TRBD1 (5 bases). This CDR3 comprises 17 residues. Germline loops: CDR1 MNHEY, CDR2 SMNVEV (reference sequence). The germline V and J ends were trimmed by 2 bases and 0 bases, with 13 bases remaining between them. CDR3 amino acids: CASSLKAGPATNEKLFF. CDR3 nucleotides: TGTGCCAGCAGTTTAAAGGCAGGGCCCGCAACTAATGAAAAACTGTTTTTT. The full variable domain, in which reference TRBV27 and TRBJ1-4 provide the parts outside the CDR3, is EAQVTQNPRYLITVTGKKLTVTCSQNMNHEYMSWYRQDPGLGLRQIYYSMNVEVTDKGDVPEGYKVSRKEKRNFPLILESPSPNQTSLYFCASSLKAGPATNEKLFFGSGTQLSVL.

The chain uses TRBV5-1 and TRBJ1-5; D unclear. The CDR3 has 15 amino acids. The germline V gene encodes CDR1 SGHRS and CDR2 YFSETQ. With 0 bases removed from V and 3 bases from J, the gap between germline ends came to 10 bases. DNA of the CDR3: TGCGCCAGCAGCTTGGGTGCGGGGAACAATCAGCCCCAGCATTTT. As protein: CASSLGAGNNQPQHF.

This rearrangement joins TRBV6-6 to TRBJ2-7; 10 bases match TRBD2. The CDR3 loop spans 13 amino acids. Germline CDR1 and CDR2: MNHNY and SVGAGI (reference sequence). The trim removed 9 bases at V and 4 bases at J, leaving 6 bases unmatched. CDR3 bases: TGTGCCAGTGATAGCGGGGGGTGGTACGAGCAGTACTTC. Translated, it gives CASDSGGWYEQYF.

This chain links TRBV7-2 with TRBJ2-7; 10 nucleotides match TRBD2. The CDR3 totals 13 residues. The V and J ends lost 5 bases and 6 bases, in that order; junction bases with no gene match: 4. From germline, CDR1 is SGHTA and CDR2 FQGNSA. For the CDR3, the DNA is TGTGCCAGCAGCAGCGGGGGGGCTGTCGAGCAGTACTTC. It specifies CASSSGGAVEQYF.

The chain joins TRBV10-3 to TRBJ1-6; 7 positions match TRBD1. Trimming at V came to 5 bases and at J to 10 bases, leaving 17 bases not matched to a gene. Per germline, CDR1 ENHRY and CDR2 SYGVKD. This CDR3 spans 17 amino acids. The CDR3 bases are TGTGCCATCAGTTCCCCTGAGGGGCAGGGGGGACGGTCACCCCTCCACTTT. This sequence encodes CAISSPEGQGGRSPLHF.

The chain recombines TRBV4-1 with TRBJ1-2; TRBD1 aligns across 8 bases. V lost 1 base to trimming and J lost 6 bases; unmatched junction nucleotides: 19. CDR1 and CDR2 from the germline V gene are MGHRA and YSYEKL. This CDR3 is built from 19 residues. CDR3 in amino acids: CASSQGFLYGTGEKDGYTF. The CDR3 coding sequence is TGCGCCAGCAGCCAAGGTTTCCTTTACGGGACAGGAGAAAAGGATGGCTACACCTTC.

This rearrangement joins TRBV6-5 to TRBJ1-2, with D tentatively TRBD1 (6 bases). V shed 0 bases and J shed 13 bases, with 9 bases lying between them. The CDR3 loop spans 11 amino acids. Germline CDR1 and CDR2: MNHEY and SVGAGI. In nucleotides, the CDR3 is TGTGCCAGCAGTTACTCCGGGACATTCACCTTC. Protein: CASSYSGTFTF.

Points on this clone: Other DNA sequences within the sample encode an identical CDR3. The V call is TRBV19, the J call TRBJ1-2; 9 bases line up with TRBD1. V lost 3 bases, J lost 2 bases, and 1 base stayed unmatched. Looked up from germline, CDR1 is LNHDA and CDR2 is SQIVND (reference sequence). This CDR3 has 14 amino acids. The CDR3 DNA reads TGTGCCAGTAGTATCGACAGGGGGAACTATGGCTACACCTTC. Translated: CASSIDRGNYGYTF.

This rearrangement joins TRBV13 to TRBJ2-5; 11 bases line up with TRBD2. The CDR3 totals 18 residues. From germline, CDR1 is PRHDT and CDR2 FYEKMQ (reference sequence). With 2 bases clipped from V and 0 bases from J, the junction kept 8 bases outside the gene matches. CDR3 sequence (DNA): TGTGCCAGCAGCTTATTTGGCCTAGCGGGGGGCTACCAAGAGACCCAGTACTTC. Amino acid sequence: CASSLFGLAGGYQETQYF.

The V call is TRBV4-2, the J call TRBJ1-5; TRBD1 matches at 9 bases. Germline-derived CDR1 and CDR2 are LGHNA and YNFKEQ. V dropped 3 bases and J dropped 4; count of bases not matched to a gene: 7. The CDR3 loop spans 16 amino acids. The CDR3, as DNA: TGTGCCAGCAGCCAGGCCCCGACAGGGGGAAATCAGCCCCAGCATTTT. Protein product: CASSQAPTGGNQPQHF.

The chain links TRBV7-9 to TRBJ1-5; D is unclear. From germline, CDR1 is SEHNR and CDR2 FQNEAQ (reference sequence). The CDR3 spans 15 residues. V was clipped by 2 bases and J by 3 bases, with 11 bases between them. Here the CDR3 DNA reads TGTGCCAGCAGCTTATGGGGAGAAATCAATCAGCCCCAGCATTTT. Protein product: CASSLWGEINQPQHF.

This chain's CDR3 is CASSLEDRGHTEAFF. DNA of the CDR3: TGTGCCAGCAGCTTAGAGGACAGGGGGCACACTGAAGCTTTCTTT. This rearrangement joins TRBV7-2 to TRBJ1-1, with 11 bases lining up with TRBD1. Per germline, CDR1 SGHTA and CDR2 FQGNSA. J gave up 3 bases and V 1 base, and 1 base lay outside the gene matches. This CDR3 has 15 residues.

The chain links TRBV12-5 to TRBJ2-4; D not certain. The CDR3 length is 16 residues. The germline V gene has CDR1 LGHNT and CDR2 FRNRAP. V shed 0 bases and J shed 2 bases, with 11 bases lying between them. CDR3 loop: CASGLVLNRPKNIQYF. CDR3 in DNA: TGTGCTAGTGGTTTGGTATTAAACAGACCCAAAAACATTCAGTACTTC.

The rearrangement uses TRBV12-5 and TRBJ1-2; 7 bases fit TRBD1. The CDR3 spans 18 residues. Trimming took 0 bases from V and 0 from J; bases not matched to a gene: 10. CDR1 is LGHNT, CDR2 FRNRAP, per germline. For the CDR3, the DNA is TGTGCTAGTGGTTTGGTTTTCCCTCGGACAGGTTCTAACTATGGCTACACCTTC. Residues: CASGLVFPRTGSNYGYTF.

The gene calls are TRBV7-8 and TRBJ2-7, with 8 bases that match TRBD1. This CDR3 has 14 residues. The junction had 4 bases not matched to a gene; V was cut back by 4 bases and J by 2 bases. Germline V gene sequence: CDR1 SGHVS, CDR2 FQNEAQ. The CDR3 bases are TGTGCCAGCAGCTCTCGACAGGGGACCTACGAGCAGTACTTC. Translated: CASSSRQGTYEQYF.

This chain connects TRBV6-4 to TRBJ2-1; 11 bases line up with TRBD2. V was pared by 3 bases and J by 6 bases, with 7 bases of the junction left unmatched. Germline CDR1 is MRHNA and CDR2 is SNTAGT. The CDR3 contains 16 residues. The CDR3 reads CASSEGRLAGFNEQFF. The CDR3 DNA reads as TGTGCCAGCAGTGAAGGGAGACTAGCGGGGTTCAATGAGCAGTTCTTC.

The chain employs TRBV27 and TRBJ1-5, with TRBD1 matching 8 bases. Germline lookup yields CDR1 MNHEY and CDR2 SMNVEV (reference sequence). V shed 5 bases and J 6 bases; nucleotides not matched to a gene: 6. The CDR3 is made up of 14 amino acids. This CDR3 reads CASSLSGGVQPQHF. The CDR3 nucleotides are TGTGCCAGCAGTCTTTCAGGGGGCGTTCAGCCCCAGCATTTT.